This entry describes one T cell receptor (beta chain). What it binds is unknown. This specimen belongs to a study of memory CD4+ T cells and cytomegalovirus serostatus. Study-wide context: Of the healthy Belgian adults, 9 or 10 were CMV seropositive and fewer than 30 seronegative.

Here immunoSEQ multiplex PCR was the method, and the copy in TCRdb shows in-frame clones only, minus some. The table records tens of thousands of clones, roughly three quarters of them present only once. Findings and caveats of the study: CD4+ memory repertoires contained about 40% of the roughly 150 reported CMV TCRbeta sequences. CMV serostatus prediction reached median AUC approximately 0.95, or 0.91 with US-trained model.

The sort gate was single viable CD3+CD4+CD8-CD45RO+ cells for memory CD4+ T cells. CMV serostatus came from serum IgG against pp150, pp28, p38, p52. The sample consisted of memory CD4+ T cells from blood. The source of this sequence is an adult in good health and CMV-seropositive.

The CDR3 sequence is CASSLHLTPSTQYF. In nucleotides, the CDR3 is TGTGCCAGCAGCTTGCACCTAACCCCCAGTACGCAGTATTTT. The chain combines TRBV5-4 with TRBJ2-3, with D unclear. The V and J ends lost 1 base and 8 bases respectively, with 14 bases between them. From germline, CDR1 is SGHNT and CDR2 YYREEE (reference sequence). The CDR3 loop spans 14 amino acids.